The sequence of this T cell receptor (beta chain) was determined in a study of cytomegalovirus exposure and HLA in healthy donors. Study outcomes and limitations: A prior analysis recorded that most TCR beta V segments were productive about 87% or about 30% of the time. Among CMV-associated TCR beta chains, most appeared HLA-restricted in a later analysis.

The CDR3 is 11 residues long. CDR1 is GTSNPN and CDR2 is SVGIG in the germline V gene (reference sequence). To note about this clone: What it recognizes is unknown.

The PCR used 60 Vbeta and 13 Jbeta primers. Some clones are missing from TCRdb's copy, which holds only in-frame ones; the method was immunoSEQ multiplex PCR. Among around 120,000 clones, around four fifths were seen once, and the ten largest hold 11%. The material sequenced was PBMCs. The source is a male donor in good health and CMV-seropositive. V is TRBV30 and J is TRBJ2-7; D is uncertain. The DNA end favors TRBJ2-5, so the J call may be wrong. The DNA for the CDR3 is TGTGCCTGGAGCGTCCCGGAGACCCAGTACTTC. Its translation: CAWSVPETQYF.